This T cell receptor (beta chain) was captured by sequencing in a study of cytomegalovirus exposure and HLA in healthy donors. A note on this clone: Its matching antigen is unknown.

CDR3 size: 15 residues. Germline V gene sequence: CDR1 MDHEN, CDR2 SYDVKM. Losses at the gene ends were 6 bases for V and 1 base for J; bases not matched to a gene: 7. Study findings and constraints: Earlier analysis yielded a pattern in which most TCR beta V segments were productive about 87% or about 30% of the time. Per a later analysis, HLA-associated TCR beta chains showed more clonal expansion than other, equally common TCR beta chains.

Amplification used 60 Vbeta primers and 13 Jbeta primers. The protocol was immunoSEQ multiplex PCR, while the TCRdb copy is restricted to in-frame clones and leaves out a portion. The sample holds tens of thousands of clones, approximately 91% seen once. The sequence was collected from a woman younger than 30 in good health and CMV-seronegative. Specimen: PBMCs. The chain employs TRBV28 and TRBJ2-3; 7 positions agree with TRBD1. The CDR3, as DNA: TGTGCCAGCAGCATACCGGGACAGCGCACAGATACGCAGTATTTT. Its protein is CASSIPGQRTDTQYF.